This T cell receptor beta chain was identified during a study of T-cell reconstitution after alpha-beta-depleted transplantation in children. A library of TCRbeta sequences, prepared with unique molecular identifiers, was generated. Each CDR3 protein gets one entry after TCRdb re-called the PCR reads with MiXCR. This repertoire shows 450,000 to 600,000 distinct CDR3 sequences, 13% found once; its top ten account for approximately 2.1%. CDR3 length: 14 residues. Losses at the gene ends were 6 bases for V and 5 bases for J; bases not matched to a gene: 9. Overall study findings and caveats: Recipient T cells and thymic progenitors that survived gave rise to the high TCRbeta diversity observed at day 60 in some patients.

In the case of this clonotype: Its antigen is unknown.

Sequencing was performed on PBMCs, mostly from graft donor cells, taken 360 days after TCRalphabeta/CD19-depleted stem cell transplant. The TCR comes from a male patient younger than 18 who had a stem cell transplant for acute myeloid leukemia, so the T cells may come from the graft donor. The chain has TRBV12-3 or TRBV12-4 and TRBJ1-1; 7 bases fit TRBD1. The CDR3 sequence: CASRNSQGRTEAFF. For the CDR3, the DNA is TGTGCCAGCAGGAATTCACAGGGGAGGACTGAAGCTTTCTTT.